These 28 T cell receptor beta chains were all obtained from the same sample, sequenced in a study of blood T cells in healthy people across ages. Then a second PCR, running about 6 to 11 cycles, was carried out with a sample-barcoded 5' primer and a J-beta primer mix. TCRdb ran MiXCR on the 5' RACE reads and lists one entry per CDR3 protein. Of about 1,600,000 distinct CDR3 sequences listed, about 40% are singletons. The sequenced sample was blood. All receptors derive from a woman aged 18 to 35 in good health.

CDR3 sequence reads: CASSQGWGNQPQHF. CDR3 sequence (DNA): TGTGCCAGCAGCCAGGGCTGGGGCAATCAGCCCCAGCATTTT. V and J are TRBV14 and TRBJ1-5; D ambiguous. This CDR3 region has 14 residues. V gave up 3 bases and J gave up 2 bases, with 8 bases separating them. Germline CDR1 reads SGHDN; CDR2 reads FVKESK.

The table lists this clonotype with a few counts. The genes are TRBV4-1 and TRBJ2-5, with D uncertain. The CDR3 extends over 12 amino acids. Germline V gene sequence: CDR1 MGHRA, CDR2 YSYEKL. V lost 3 bases, J lost 3 bases, and 5 bases lay in between. CDR3 amino acids: CASSHNEETQYF. The CDR3 nucleotides are TGCGCCAGCAGCCATAATGAAGAGACCCAGTACTTC.

This chain links TRBV10-2 with TRBJ2-1; TRBD2 matches at 8 bases. This CDR3 is built from 14 residues. Germline CDR1 is WSHSY and CDR2 is SAAADI. After removal of 4 bases from V and 5 bases from J, the junction contained 4 bases not matched to a gene. CDR3 sequence reads: CASSARGGHNEQFF. The CDR3 DNA reads as TGCGCCAGCAGTGCCCGGGGGGGACACAATGAGCAGTTCTTC.

This clonotype was seen only a few times. A read error may explain this, as a much larger clone is one base away. The chain recombines TRBV27 with TRBJ2-3, with D uncertain. This CDR3 has 12 residues. Deletions cut 3 bases from V and 5 bases from J, with 6 bases between. Germline V gene sequence: CDR1 MNHEY, CDR2 SMNVEV (reference sequence). The CDR3 DNA sequence: TGTGCCAGCAGTTTCGACGGAGATACGCAGTATTTT. Its translation: CASSFDGDTQYF.

V gene TRBV9 combines with J gene TRBJ2-5; 9 bases agree with TRBD2. Losses at the gene ends were 0 bases for V and 11 bases for J; bases not matched to a gene: 17. The CDR3 sequence is 17 residues long. In germline, CDR1 is SGDLS, CDR2 YYNGEE. The CDR3 sequence is CASSVDKASGVANEQYF. CDR3 sequence (DNA): TGTGCCAGCAGCGTAGATAAGGCTAGCGGGGTTGCCAATGAGCAGTACTTC. Based on the CDR3 plus reference TRBV9 and TRBJ2-5, the full variable domain is DSGVTQTPKHLITATGQRVTLRCSPRSGDLSVYWYQQSLDQGLQFLIQYYNGEERAKGNILERFSAQQFPDLHSELNLSSLELGDSALYFCASSVDKASGVANEQYFGPGTRLLVL.

The chain carries TRBV10-1 and TRBJ2-3; 11 bases map to TRBD1. This CDR3 is 18 amino acids long. V was pared by 5 bases and J by 4 bases, with 14 bases of the junction left unmatched. Germline lookup yields CDR1 WNHNN and CDR2 SYGVQD (reference sequence). In nucleotides, the CDR3 is TGCGCCAGCAGTCTTTCCTCCGGGACAGGGGGGAGCGCAGATACGCAGTATTTT. Encoded protein: CASSLSSGTGGSADTQYF.

The chain is built from TRBV6-1 and TRBJ2-1; 10 bases are shared with TRBD2. Trimming took 0 bases from V and 1 from J; bases not matched to a gene: 0. This CDR3 region has 16 residues. Germline-derived CDR1 and CDR2 are MNHNS and SASEGT. The CDR3, as DNA: TGTGCCAGCAGTGAAGCTAGCGGGGGGTCCTACAATGAGCAGTTCTTC. Residues: CASSEASGGSYNEQFF.

In DNA form, the CDR3 reads TGCAGCGTTGGGCTGGCGACCGGGGAGCTGTTTTTT. It specifies CSVGLATGELFF. The chain combines TRBV29-1 with TRBJ2-2; D is ambiguous. This CDR3 has 12 amino acids. Trimming took off 4 bases at V and 5 bases at J, with 8 bases between the two ends. Germline CDR1 is SQVTM and CDR2 is ANQGSEA.

The chain carries TRBV9 and TRBJ1-2; tentatively, D is TRBD1 (6 bases). CDR1 and CDR2 (germline): SGDLS, YYNGEE. V dropped 3 bases and J dropped 6 bases, with 18 bases sitting between them. The CDR3 has 15 amino acids. The CDR3 is CASSAPGGGYDGYTF. The CDR3 DNA reads TGTGCCAGCAGCGCCCCGGGGGGGGGCTATGATGGCTACACCTTC.

The chain employs TRBV6-1 and TRBJ2-7; TRBD1 matches at 7 bases. The germline V gene encodes CDR1 MNHNS and CDR2 SASEGT. CDR3 length: 15 amino acids. With V trimmed by 6 bases and J by 2 bases, 10 bases remained unmatched. CDR3: CASRDRALGPYEQYF. The CDR3, as DNA: TGTGCCAGCAGAGACAGGGCCCTAGGGCCCTACGAGCAGTACTTC.

CDR3 loop: CSARAGLSTGELFF. The CDR3 coding sequence is TGCAGTGCTCGGGCGGGGTTAAGCACCGGGGAGCTGTTTTTT. The chain links TRBV20-1 to TRBJ2-2; D perhaps matches TRBD2 (6 bases). The V gene's germline CDR1 is DFQATT and CDR2 SNEGSKA (reference sequence). CDR3 length: 14 residues. V was clipped by 5 bases and J by 4 bases, with 14 bases between them.

The chain links TRBV2 to TRBJ2-3; D is ambiguous. This CDR3 region has 13 residues. Deletions cut 1 base from V and 7 bases from J, with 9 bases between. Germline assignment: CDR1 SNHLY and CDR2 FYNNEI. CDR3 sequence reads: CASSEEPRNTQYF. The CDR3 DNA reads TGTGCCAGCAGTGAAGAGCCAAGGAATACGCAGTATTTT.

Comment on this clonotype: This could be a read error, since a much larger clone is one nucleotide away. The rearrangement uses TRBV29-1 and TRBJ2-3; D could derive from TRBD1 or TRBD2 (6 bases each). Germline assignment: CDR1 SQVTM and CDR2 ANQGSEA. The CDR3 extends over 14 amino acids. CDR3 coding DNA: TGCAGCCCTAGGAGGGCAGGGGAGGCAGATGCGCAGTATTTT. Translated, it gives CSPRRAGEADAQYF.

The chain recombines TRBV4-1 with TRBJ1-2; D remains unclear. The CDR3 extends over 15 amino acids. Trimming removed 0 bases from V and 3 bases from J, with 11 bases in between. Germline V lookup: CDR1 MGHRA, CDR2 YSYEKL. This CDR3 is CASSQDLSPDYGYTF. CDR3 nucleotide sequence: TGCGCCAGCAGCCAAGATTTATCACCGGACTATGGCTACACCTTC.

This clonotype was counted only a few times. The chain carries TRBV2 and TRBJ2-7; TRBD2 matches at 12 bases. The V and J ends lost 6 bases and 7 bases, in that order; junction bases with no gene match: 10. Germline V gives CDR1 SNHLY, CDR2 FYNNEI. The CDR3 length is 15 residues. The CDR3 region is CASRPGLAGLNEQYF. The CDR3 nucleotides read TGTGCCAGCAGACCGGGACTAGCGGGCCTCAATGAGCAGTACTTC.

This clonotype was seen more than once but under ten times. CDR3: CASTTWTSGFRNEQFF. The CDR3 DNA is TGTGCCAGCACCACCTGGACTAGCGGGTTTCGGAATGAGCAGTTCTTC. The chain employs TRBV6-1 and TRBJ2-1, with 11 bases fitting TRBD2. The ends lost 7 bases at V and 7 bases at J; junction bases unmatched: 12. The germline gives CDR1 MNHNS, CDR2 SASEGT. The CDR3 has 16 amino acids.

The chain couples TRBV24-1 to TRBJ2-1; D unclear. The V and J ends lost 3 bases and 5 bases respectively, with 19 bases between them. The CDR3 totals 17 residues. From germline, CDR1 is KGHDR and CDR2 SFDVKD. The chain's CDR3 is CATSDPGRLTSNNEQFF. The CDR3 DNA follows: TGTGCCACCAGTGATCCAGGACGGCTCACTTCTAACAATGAGCAGTTCTTC.

The rearrangement links TRBV20-1 to TRBJ2-1; a weak D match, TRBD2 (6 bases). There are 15 residues in the CDR3. With 0 bases removed from V and 2 bases from J, the gap between germline ends came to 11 bases. Germline values: CDR1 DFQATT, CDR2 SNEGSKA (reference sequence). This CDR3 is CSARDRERPYNEQFF. Here the CDR3 DNA reads TGCAGTGCTAGAGACCGGGAGAGGCCCTACAATGAGCAGTTCTTC.

This chain joins TRBV5-4 and TRBJ1-2; D possibly corresponds to TRBD1 (5 bases). The CDR3 runs 15 residues. Germline V gives CDR1 SGHNT, CDR2 YYREEE (reference sequence). V shed 3 bases and J shed 3 bases, with 15 bases lying between them. CDR3 sequence reads: CASSSSGTADYGYTF. Written as DNA, the CDR3 is TGTGCCAGCAGCTCCTCCGGGACTGCGGACTATGGCTACACCTTC.

This chain connects TRBV11-1 to TRBJ2-5; tentative D call: TRBD2 (7 bases). V was shortened by 7 bases and J by 2 bases, with 14 bases between the two germline ends. Germline V gives CDR1 SGHAT, CDR2 FQDESV (reference sequence). This CDR3 is 14 amino acids long. The CDR3 DNA reads TGTGCCAGCACCAGGCGGGGGACACAAGAGACCCAGTACTTC. It is translated as CASTRRGTQETQYF.

This clonotype was seen only a few times. This chain connects TRBV6-5 to TRBJ2-5; D not resolved. The CDR3 runs to 14 residues. From germline, CDR1 is MNHEY and CDR2 SVGAGI. Trimming removed 0 bases at V and 5 bases at J, with 10 bases between. The CDR3 here is CASSYSTDRETQYF. CDR3 nucleotides: TGTGCCAGCAGTTACTCGACTGATAGGGAGACCCAGTACTTC.

The J gene is TRBJ2-5, the V gene TRBV7-2, with 7 bases identical to TRBD2. The CDR3 loop spans 14 amino acids. Germline trimming cut 4 bases from V and 2 bases from J; bases unmatched to any gene: 4. Germline-derived CDR1 and CDR2 are SGHTA and FQGNSA. CDR3 sequence: CASSYSGWQETQYF. CDR3 DNA: TGTGCCAGCAGCTATAGCGGGTGGCAAGAGACCCAGTACTTC.

This clonotype was detected a few times. The chain joins TRBV20-1 to TRBJ1-1; unclear D gene. The CDR3 length is 12 residues. Trimming cost V 4 bases and J 10 bases, with 16 bases left between them. Germline-derived CDR1 and CDR2 are DFQATT and SNEGSKA (reference sequence). In nucleotides, the CDR3 is TGCAGTGCTAACCAAGTAGCAGACGTAGCTTTCTTT. Encoded protein: CSANQVADVAFF.

This clonotype was seen repeatedly, ten times or more. This chain uses TRBV7-9 with TRBJ2-7; the D gene could be TRBD1 or TRBD2 (5 bases each). Germline V gene sequence: CDR1 SEHNR, CDR2 FQNEAQ (reference sequence). This CDR3 spans 12 amino acids. The ends were cut back, 2 bases at V and 5 bases at J, with 7 bases in the middle. The CDR3 nucleotides read TGTGCCAGCAGCTTACGGGGACACGAGCAGTACTTC. Translation gives CASSLRGHEQYF.

This clonotype occurred once. The chain carries TRBV19 and TRBJ2-1; D ambiguous. V was shortened by 5 bases and J by 7 bases, with 12 bases between the two germline ends. The CDR3 has 13 amino acids. Germline CDR1 reads LNHDA; CDR2 reads SQIVND (reference sequence). The CDR3 region is CASSPTAGNEQFF. CDR3 DNA sequence: TGTGCCAGTAGTCCGACCGCCGGGAATGAGCAGTTCTTC. The full variable domain, in which reference TRBV19 and TRBJ2-1 provide the parts outside the CDR3, is DGGITQSPKYLFRKEGQNVTLSCEQNLNHDAMYWYRQDPGQGLRLIYYSQIVNDFQKGDIAEGYSVSREKKESFPLTVTSAQKNPTAFYLCASSPTAGNEQFFGPGTRLTVL.

In this sample, this clonotype turned up a few times. J is TRBJ1-2 and V is TRBV7-9; D ambiguous. The length of the CDR3 is 14 residues. Germline CDR1 SEHNR, CDR2 FQNEAQ (reference sequence). V was pared by 2 bases and J by 2 bases, with 9 bases between. This CDR3 is CASSLKGTNYGYTF. The CDR3 nucleotides read TGTGCCAGCAGCTTAAAGGGTACGAACTATGGCTACACCTTC.

The V gene is TRBV18, the J gene TRBJ1-2; no clear D gene. The CDR3 contains 13 residues. The germline V gene has CDR1 KGHSH and CDR2 LQKENI. V lost 2 bases to trimming and J lost 1 base, with 5 bases between them. CDR3 nucleotide sequence: TGTGCCAGCTCACCAATAGTTAACTATGGCTACACCTTC. Protein product: CASSPIVNYGYTF.

In this sample, this clonotype turned up a few times. The chain recombines TRBV6-1 with TRBJ2-1, with 7 bases aligning to TRBD2. Germline assignment: CDR1 MNHNS and CDR2 SASEGT. V gave up 5 bases and J gave up 7 bases; unmatched junction bases: 11. CDR3 length: 15 residues. CDR3 sequence reads: CASSPPGLDRNEQFF. The CDR3 nucleotides read TGTGCCAGCAGTCCCCCAGGACTAGACCGTAATGAGCAGTTCTTC.